A selection of T cell receptor beta chains follows, all from one sample in a study of beta chain features in type 1 diabetes. Sequenced by immunoSEQ multiplex PCR; TCRdb stores in-frame clones only, minus some. The sample consists of some 270,000 clones, approximately 8.1% of them appearing once. The sequenced material came from central memory CD4+ T cells from blood. All receptors derive from a woman between 18 and 30 years old in good health. CDR3s include the opening cysteine and the closing phenylalanine or tryptophan. The D gene is left open where the match is weak. Only some rows state a clone size, as once, few, many or a class for expanded clones.

size | J | V | D | DNA | CDR3
NA | TRBJ2-5 | TRBV7-9 | TRBD1 | TGTGCCAGCAGCTTAGAAGACAGGGGGGGAGAGACCCAGTACTTC | CASSLEDRGGETQYF
many | TRBJ2-2 | TRBV11-2 | TRBD1 | TGTGCCAGCAGCTTACGGACAGGGACCGGGGAGCTGTTTTTT | CASSLRTGTGELFF
few | TRBJ1-2 | TRBV28 | TRBD1 | TGTGCCAGCAGTTATACAGGGGGCTCTGTCAACTATGGCTACACCTTC | CASSYTGGSVNYGYTF
few | TRBJ2-1 | TRBV14 | TRBD2 | TGTGCCAGCAGCCAAGGAGGGGCTAGCGGGAGGGCGGCGTTCTTC | CASSQGGASGRAAFF
NA | TRBJ1-2 | TRBV2 | NA | TGTGCCAGCTCAAAGGAAAACTATGGCTACACCTTC | CASSKENYGYTF
few | TRBJ2-1 | TRBV18 | TRBD1 | TGTGCCAGCTCTCCATCGACAGGGATAGGTGAGCAGTTCTTC | CASSPSTGIGEQFF
NA | TRBJ2-3 | TRBV6-6 | NA | TGTGCCAGCAGTTACCTGGTCGGGGGCACAGATACGCAGTATTTT | CASSYLVGGTDTQYF
many | TRBJ2-1 | TRBV5-1 | NA | TGCGCCAGCAAGGGAGGATCCGCCTACAATGAGCAGTTCTTC | CASKGGSAYNEQFF
few | TRBJ1-4 | TRBV6-6 | NA | TGTGCCAGCAGTCCACAGGGTTCCGGAGGTGAAAAACTGTTTTTT | CASSPQGSGGEKLFF
NA | TRBJ1-2 | TRBV30 | TRBD1 | TGTGCCTGGAACCCCGGGACAGGGGCCTTGTATGGCTACACCTTC | CAWNPGTGALYGYTF
NA | TRBJ2-5 | TRBV15 | TRBD2 | TGTGCCACCAGCAGAGATTTGGGCGGGAGAGGCGAGACCCAGTACTTC | CATSRDLGGRGETQYF
NA | TRBJ2-5 | TRBV7-2 | NA | TGTGCCAGCAGCTTAGTACTGTTTCTCGAGACCCAGTACTTC | CASSLVLFLETQYF
few | TRBJ1-2 | TRBV7-9 | NA | TGTGCCAGCAGCCAAATTGACAGGCAGAAAGATGGCTACACCTTC | CASSQIDRQKDGYTF
NA | TRBJ1-2 | TRBV7-2 | NA | TGTGCCAGCAGCACTGCCTACGAGGATTATGGCTACACCTTC | CASSTAYEDYGYTF
NA | TRBJ2-5 | TRBV27 | NA | TGTGCCAGCAGTTTATCGATTAAGGGGTGGGAGACCCAGTACTTC | CASSLSIKGWETQYF
NA | TRBJ1-5 | TRBV6-6 | NA | TGTGCCAGCAGTTACAGTACTGCGGGCAATCAGCCCCAGCATTTT | CASSYSTAGNQPQHF
few | TRBJ2-1 | TRBV18 | NA | TGTGCCAGCTCACCTCTCGGACCCCGTTCCTACAATGAGCAGTTCTTC | CASSPLGPRSYNEQFF
few | TRBJ2-7 | TRBV19 | NA | TGTGCCAGTACCAGGACCGGGACTGGAGACTACGAGCAGTACTTC | CASTRTGTGDYEQYF
few | TRBJ2-7 | TRBV5-1 | NA | TGCGCCAGCAGCTTTGGTGGGAGCTCCTACGAGCAGTACTTC | CASSFGGSSYEQYF
NA | TRBJ2-1 | TRBV11-3 | TRBD2 | TGTGCCAGCAGCACGGGGGGGCCTTTATCTGAGCAGTTCTTC | CASSTGGPLSEQFF
few | TRBJ2-5 | TRBV29-1 | TRBD1 | TGCAGCGTAAAGGGGGACAGGGGGCGTTTGGAGACCCAGTACTTC | CSVKGDRGRLETQYF
NA | TRBJ2-5 | TRBV5-1 | NA | TGCGCCAGCAGCTTTGGCGTTGCGGAGACCCAGTACTTC | CASSFGVAETQYF
few | TRBJ2-2 | TRBV5-4 | TRBD1 | TGTGCCAGCAGCTTTGCAGGGGGTGGCAGCGGGGAGCTGTTTTTT | CASSFAGGGSGELFF
few | TRBJ1-2 | TRBV18 | NA | TGTGCCAGCTCACCATCAGGGGAAGGCTACACCTTC | CASSPSGEGYTF
NA | TRBJ1-3 | TRBV5-1 | NA | TGCGCCAGCAGCGAGCGACCTTACTCTGGAAACACCATATATTTT | CASSERPYSGNTIYF
medium-sized | TRBJ2-1 | TRBV19 | TRBD2 | TGTGCCAGTAGCCCGATAGCGGGGGGCCGGAATGAGCAGTTCTTC | CASSPIAGGRNEQFF
few | TRBJ1-5 | TRBV7-3 | NA | TGTGCCAGCAGCCCGCAGGGAGGTCAGCCCCAGCATTTT | CASSPQGGQPQHF
NA | TRBJ2-3 | TRBV28 | NA | TGTGCCAGCAGTTTACCCCAGTATACGCAGTATTTT | CASSLPQYTQYF
NA | TRBJ2-5 | TRBV11-2 | TRBD2 | TGTGCCAGCAGCCCCCGACTAGCGAAAGAGACCCAGTACTTC | CASSPRLAKETQYF
many | TRBJ1-5 | TRBV28 | TRBD1 | TGTGCCAGCAGTCCCGGGACAGGGGAGAAGCCCCAGCATTTT | CASSPGTGEKPQHF
few | TRBJ2-4 | TRBV11-2 | NA | TGTGCCAGCAGCTTTTGGCGATCCGGGGGGCGCGAGAAAAACATTCAGTACTTC | CASSFWRSGGREKNIQYF
few | TRBJ1-2 | TRBV6-1 | NA | TGTGCCAGCATAGACAGATACTATGGCTACACCTTC | CASIDRYYGYTF
NA | TRBJ1-5 | TRBV7-9 | NA | TGTGCCAGCAGCTCCGCCAATCAGCCCCAGCATTTT | CASSSANQPQHF
many | TRBJ2-1 | TRBV9 | NA | TGTGCCAGCAGCTCCCTAAGGGACAATGAGCAGTTCTTC | CASSSLRDNEQFF
many | TRBJ1-2 | TRBV2 | TRBD1 | TGTGCCAGCGGGGACAGGGTCACCTATGGCTACACCTTC | CASGDRVTYGYTF
NA | TRBJ1-1 | TRBV7-2 | NA | TGTGCCAGCAGCGGGCGGACAGTCAACACTGAAGCTTTCTTT | CASSGRTVNTEAFF
few | TRBJ2-2 | TRBV4-3 | TRBD1 | TGCGCCAGCAGCCAAAGGGACAGGGGGGCCGGGGAGCTGTTTTTT | CASSQRDRGAGELFF
few | TRBJ2-6 | TRBV5-4 | TRBD1 | TGTGCCAGCAAGGACAGGAGGAGCTCTGGGGCCAACGTCCTGACTTTC | CASKDRRSSGANVLTF
few | TRBJ1-1 | TRBV30 | NA | TGTGCCTGGACTGTCCCGGGAGTCGTGACTGAAGCTTTCTTT | CAWTVPGVVTEAFF
NA | TRBJ1-2 | TRBV6-6 | NA | TGTGCCAGCTGGGGGGGCAGCATGGGGTATGGCTACACCTTC | CASWGGSMGYGYTF
NA | TRBJ2-1 | TRBV7-2 | NA | TGTGCCAGCACCCTTCTAGTTCACTCCTACAATGAGCAGTTCTTC | CASTLLVHSYNEQFF